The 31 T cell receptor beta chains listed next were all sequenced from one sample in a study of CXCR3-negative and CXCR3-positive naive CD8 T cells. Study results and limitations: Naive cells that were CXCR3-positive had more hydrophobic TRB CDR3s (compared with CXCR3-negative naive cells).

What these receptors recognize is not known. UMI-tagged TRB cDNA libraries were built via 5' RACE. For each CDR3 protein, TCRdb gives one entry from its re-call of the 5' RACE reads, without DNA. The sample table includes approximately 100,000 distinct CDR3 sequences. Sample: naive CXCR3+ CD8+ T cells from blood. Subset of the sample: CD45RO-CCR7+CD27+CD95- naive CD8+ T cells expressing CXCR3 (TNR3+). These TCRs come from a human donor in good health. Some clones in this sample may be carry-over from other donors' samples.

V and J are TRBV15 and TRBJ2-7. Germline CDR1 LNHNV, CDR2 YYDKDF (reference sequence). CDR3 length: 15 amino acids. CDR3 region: CATSRDWALGYEQYF.

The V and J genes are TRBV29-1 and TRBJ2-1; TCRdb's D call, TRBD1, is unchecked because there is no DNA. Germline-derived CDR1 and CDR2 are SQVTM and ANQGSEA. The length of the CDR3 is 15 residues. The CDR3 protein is CSLAIPRQGVNEQFF.

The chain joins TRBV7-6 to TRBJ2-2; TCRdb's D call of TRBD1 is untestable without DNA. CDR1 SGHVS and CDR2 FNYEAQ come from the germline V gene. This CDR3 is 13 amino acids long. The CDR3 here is CASGDRALGELFF.

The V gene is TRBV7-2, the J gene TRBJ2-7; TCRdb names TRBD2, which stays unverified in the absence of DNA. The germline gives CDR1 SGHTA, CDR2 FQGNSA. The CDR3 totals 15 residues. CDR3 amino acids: CASSFHGSGGYEQYF.

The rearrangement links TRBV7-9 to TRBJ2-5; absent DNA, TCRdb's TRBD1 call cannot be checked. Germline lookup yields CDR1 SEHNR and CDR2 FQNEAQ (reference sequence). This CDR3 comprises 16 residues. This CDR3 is CASSPPPVSDQETQYF.

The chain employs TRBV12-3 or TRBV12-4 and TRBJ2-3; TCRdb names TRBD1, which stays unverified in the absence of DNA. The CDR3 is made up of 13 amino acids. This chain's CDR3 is CASIRRGTDTQYF.

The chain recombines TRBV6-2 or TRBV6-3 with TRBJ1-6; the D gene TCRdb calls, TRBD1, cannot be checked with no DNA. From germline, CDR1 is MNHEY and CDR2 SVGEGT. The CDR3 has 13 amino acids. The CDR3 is CATGQGYNSPLHF.

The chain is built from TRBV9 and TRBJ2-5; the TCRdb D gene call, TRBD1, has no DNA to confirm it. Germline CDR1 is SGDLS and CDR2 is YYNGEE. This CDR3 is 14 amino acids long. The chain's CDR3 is CASSSGGYQETQYF.

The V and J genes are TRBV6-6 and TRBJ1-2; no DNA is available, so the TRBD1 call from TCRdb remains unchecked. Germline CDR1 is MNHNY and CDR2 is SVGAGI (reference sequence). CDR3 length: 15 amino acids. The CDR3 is CASSPNPDRVYGYTF.

CDR3 loop: CSVEGLAGRSGDTQYF. The rearrangement links TRBV29-1 to TRBJ2-3; TCRdb outputs TRBD2, but without DNA this stays unchecked. From germline, CDR1 is SQVTM and CDR2 ANQGSEA. The CDR3 runs 16 residues.

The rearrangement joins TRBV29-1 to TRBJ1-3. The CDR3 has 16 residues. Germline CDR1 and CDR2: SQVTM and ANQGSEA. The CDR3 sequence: CSVEDWVTGSGNTIYF. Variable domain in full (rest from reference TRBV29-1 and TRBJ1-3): SAVISQKPSRDICQRGTSLTIQCQVDSQVTMMFWYRQQPGQSLTLIATANQGSEATYESGFVIDKFPISRPNLTFSTLTVSNMSPEDSSIYLCSVEDWVTGSGNTIYFGEGSWLTVV.

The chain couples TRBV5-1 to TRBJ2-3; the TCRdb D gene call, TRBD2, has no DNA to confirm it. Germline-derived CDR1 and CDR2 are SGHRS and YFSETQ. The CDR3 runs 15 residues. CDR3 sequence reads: CASSLGTAATDTQYF.

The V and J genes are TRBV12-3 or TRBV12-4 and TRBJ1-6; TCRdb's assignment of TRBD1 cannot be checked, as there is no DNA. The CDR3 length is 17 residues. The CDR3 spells CASRPGGASSYNSPLHF.

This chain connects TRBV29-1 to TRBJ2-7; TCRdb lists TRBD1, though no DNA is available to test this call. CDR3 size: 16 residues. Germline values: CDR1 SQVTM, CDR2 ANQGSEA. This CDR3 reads CSVEDRGMDYSYEQYF.

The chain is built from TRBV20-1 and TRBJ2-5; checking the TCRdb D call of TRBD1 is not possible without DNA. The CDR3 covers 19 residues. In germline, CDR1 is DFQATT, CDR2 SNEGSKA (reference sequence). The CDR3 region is CSARAKEGRPGGLWETQYF.

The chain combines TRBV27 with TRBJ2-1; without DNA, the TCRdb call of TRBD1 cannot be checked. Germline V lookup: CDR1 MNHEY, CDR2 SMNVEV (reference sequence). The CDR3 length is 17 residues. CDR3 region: CASSTNQETGRYNEQFF.

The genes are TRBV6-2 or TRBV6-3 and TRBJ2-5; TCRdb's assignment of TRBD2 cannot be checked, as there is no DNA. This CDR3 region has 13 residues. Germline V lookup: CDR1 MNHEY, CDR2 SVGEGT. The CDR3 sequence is CASTRAGQETQYF.

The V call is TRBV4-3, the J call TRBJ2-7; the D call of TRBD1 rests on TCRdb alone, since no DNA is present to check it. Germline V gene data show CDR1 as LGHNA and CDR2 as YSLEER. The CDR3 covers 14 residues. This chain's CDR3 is CASSLDSFSYEQYF.

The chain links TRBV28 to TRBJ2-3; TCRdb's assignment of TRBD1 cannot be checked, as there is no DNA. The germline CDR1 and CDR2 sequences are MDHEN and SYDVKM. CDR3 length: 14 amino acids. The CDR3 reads CASSYTGGQDTQYF.

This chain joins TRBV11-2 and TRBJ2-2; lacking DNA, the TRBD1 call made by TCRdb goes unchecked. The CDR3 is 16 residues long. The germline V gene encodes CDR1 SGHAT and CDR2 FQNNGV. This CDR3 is CASSALEGENTGELFF.

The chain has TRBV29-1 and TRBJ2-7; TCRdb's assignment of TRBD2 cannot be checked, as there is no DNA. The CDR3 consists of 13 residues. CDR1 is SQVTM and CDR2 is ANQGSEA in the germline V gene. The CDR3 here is CSVETSGSYEQYF.

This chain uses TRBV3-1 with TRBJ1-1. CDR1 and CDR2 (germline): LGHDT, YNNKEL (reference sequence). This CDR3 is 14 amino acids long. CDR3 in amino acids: CASSQFRGDTEAFF.

The CDR3 reads CSSRDDEKLFF. J is TRBJ1-4 and V is TRBV29-1. Germline V gene data show CDR1 as SQVTM and CDR2 as ANQGSEA. The CDR3 is made up of 11 amino acids. Drawing the rest from reference TRBV29-1 and TRBJ1-4, the complete variable domain is SAVISQKPSRDICQRGTSLTIQCQVDSQVTMMFWYRQQPGQSLTLIATANQGSEATYESGFVIDKFPISRPNLTFSTLTVSNMSPEDSSIYLCSSRDDEKLFFGSGTQLSVL.

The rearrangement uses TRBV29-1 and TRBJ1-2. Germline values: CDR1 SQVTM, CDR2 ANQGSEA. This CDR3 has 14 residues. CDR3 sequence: CSVETGWHNYGYTF.

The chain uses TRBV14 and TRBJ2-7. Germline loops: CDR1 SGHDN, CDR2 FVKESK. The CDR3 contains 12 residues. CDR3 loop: CASSQIVYEQYF.

The CDR3 region is CASSSWEENTEAFF. The chain couples TRBV7-9 to TRBJ1-1. Germline CDR1 is SEHNR and CDR2 is FQNEAQ (reference sequence). This CDR3 is 14 amino acids long.

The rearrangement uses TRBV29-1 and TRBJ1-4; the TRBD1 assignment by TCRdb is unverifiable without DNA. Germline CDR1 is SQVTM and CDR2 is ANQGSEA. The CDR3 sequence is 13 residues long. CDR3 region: CSVLGTGVEKLFF.

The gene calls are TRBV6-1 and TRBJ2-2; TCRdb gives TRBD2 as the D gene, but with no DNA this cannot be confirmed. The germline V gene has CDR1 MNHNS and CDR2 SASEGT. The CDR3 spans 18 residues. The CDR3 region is CASSEFITAGTNTGELFF.

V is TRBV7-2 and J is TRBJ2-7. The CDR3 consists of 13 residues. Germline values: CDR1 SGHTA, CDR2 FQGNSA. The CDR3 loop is CASSLADSYEQYF.

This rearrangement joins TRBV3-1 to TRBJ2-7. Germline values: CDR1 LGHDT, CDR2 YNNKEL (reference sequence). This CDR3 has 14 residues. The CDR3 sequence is CASSQDRESYEQYF.

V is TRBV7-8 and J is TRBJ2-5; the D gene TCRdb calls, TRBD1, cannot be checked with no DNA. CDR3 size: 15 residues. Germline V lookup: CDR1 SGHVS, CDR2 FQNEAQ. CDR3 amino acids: CASSSPPGPSETQYF.